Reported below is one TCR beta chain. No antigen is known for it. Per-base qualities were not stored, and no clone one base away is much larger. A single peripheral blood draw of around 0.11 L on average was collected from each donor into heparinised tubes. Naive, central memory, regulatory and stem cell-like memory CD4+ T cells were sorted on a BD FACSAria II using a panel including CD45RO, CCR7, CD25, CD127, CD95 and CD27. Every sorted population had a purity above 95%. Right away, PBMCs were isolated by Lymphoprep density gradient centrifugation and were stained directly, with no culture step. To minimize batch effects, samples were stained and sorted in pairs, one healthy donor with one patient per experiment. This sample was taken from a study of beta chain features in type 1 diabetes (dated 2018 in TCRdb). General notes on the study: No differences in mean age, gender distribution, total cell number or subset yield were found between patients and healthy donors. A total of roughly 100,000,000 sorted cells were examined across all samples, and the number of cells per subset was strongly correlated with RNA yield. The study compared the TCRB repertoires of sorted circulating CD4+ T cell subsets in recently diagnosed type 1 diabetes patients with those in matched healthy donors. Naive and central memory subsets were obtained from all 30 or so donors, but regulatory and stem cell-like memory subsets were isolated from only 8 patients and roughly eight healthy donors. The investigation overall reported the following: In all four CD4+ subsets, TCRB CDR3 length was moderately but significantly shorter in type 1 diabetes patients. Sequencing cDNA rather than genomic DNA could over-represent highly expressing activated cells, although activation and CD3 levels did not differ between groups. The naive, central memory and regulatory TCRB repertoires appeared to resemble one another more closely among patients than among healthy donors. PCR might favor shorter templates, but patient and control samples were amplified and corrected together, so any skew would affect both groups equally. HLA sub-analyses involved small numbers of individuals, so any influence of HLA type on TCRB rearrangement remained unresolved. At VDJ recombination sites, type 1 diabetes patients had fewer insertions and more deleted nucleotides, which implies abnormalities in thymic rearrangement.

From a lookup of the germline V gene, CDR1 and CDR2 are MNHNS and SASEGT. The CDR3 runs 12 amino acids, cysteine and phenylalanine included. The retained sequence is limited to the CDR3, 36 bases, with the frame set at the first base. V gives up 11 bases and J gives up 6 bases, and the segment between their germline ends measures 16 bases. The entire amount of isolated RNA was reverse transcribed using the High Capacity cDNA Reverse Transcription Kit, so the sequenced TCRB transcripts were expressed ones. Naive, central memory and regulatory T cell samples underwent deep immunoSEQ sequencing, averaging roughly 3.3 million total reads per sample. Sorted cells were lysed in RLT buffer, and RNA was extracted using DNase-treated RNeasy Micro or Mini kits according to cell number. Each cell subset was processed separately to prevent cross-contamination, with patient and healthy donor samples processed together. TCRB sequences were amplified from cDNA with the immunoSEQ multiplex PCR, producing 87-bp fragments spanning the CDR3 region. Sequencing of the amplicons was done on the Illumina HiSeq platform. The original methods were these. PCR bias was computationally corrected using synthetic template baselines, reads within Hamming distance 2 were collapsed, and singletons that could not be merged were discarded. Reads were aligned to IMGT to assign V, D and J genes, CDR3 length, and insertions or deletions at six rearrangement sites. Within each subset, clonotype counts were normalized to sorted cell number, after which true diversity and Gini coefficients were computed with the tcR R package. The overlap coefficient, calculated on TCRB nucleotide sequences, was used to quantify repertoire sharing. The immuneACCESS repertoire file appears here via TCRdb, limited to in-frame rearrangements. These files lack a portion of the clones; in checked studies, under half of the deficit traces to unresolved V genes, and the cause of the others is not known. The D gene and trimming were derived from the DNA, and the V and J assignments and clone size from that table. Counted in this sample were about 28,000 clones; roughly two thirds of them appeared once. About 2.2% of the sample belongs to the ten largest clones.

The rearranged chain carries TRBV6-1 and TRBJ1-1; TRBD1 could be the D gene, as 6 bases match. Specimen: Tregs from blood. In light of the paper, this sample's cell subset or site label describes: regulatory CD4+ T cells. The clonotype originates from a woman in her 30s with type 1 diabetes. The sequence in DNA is TGTGCCGCTAACAGGGAGGGGGCTGAAGCTTTCTTT. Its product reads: CAANREGAEAFF.